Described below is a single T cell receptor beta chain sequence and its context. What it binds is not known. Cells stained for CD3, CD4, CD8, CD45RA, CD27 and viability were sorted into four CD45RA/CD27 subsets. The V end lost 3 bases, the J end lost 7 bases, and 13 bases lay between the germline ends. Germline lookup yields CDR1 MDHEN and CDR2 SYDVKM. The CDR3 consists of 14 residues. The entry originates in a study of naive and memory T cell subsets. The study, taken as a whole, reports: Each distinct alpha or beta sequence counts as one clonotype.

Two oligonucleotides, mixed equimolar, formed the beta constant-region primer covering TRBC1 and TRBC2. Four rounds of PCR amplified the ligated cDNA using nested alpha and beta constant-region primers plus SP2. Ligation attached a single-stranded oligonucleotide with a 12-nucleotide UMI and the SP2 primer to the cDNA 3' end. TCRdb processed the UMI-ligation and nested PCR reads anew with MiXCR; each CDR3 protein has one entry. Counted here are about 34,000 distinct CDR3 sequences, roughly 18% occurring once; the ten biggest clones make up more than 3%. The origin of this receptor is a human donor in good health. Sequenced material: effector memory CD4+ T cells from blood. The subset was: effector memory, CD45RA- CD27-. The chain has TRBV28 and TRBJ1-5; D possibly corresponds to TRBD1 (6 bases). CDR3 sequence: CASSFGTGSQPQHF. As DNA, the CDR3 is TGTGCCAGCAGTTTTGGAACAGGGTCCCAGCCCCAGCATTTT.